The 9 T cell receptor beta chains below were found in one sample sequenced in a study of OX40 agonist ivuxolimab in advanced cancers. Receptors were amplified or captured by the immunoSEQ multiplex PCR assay. The table comes from immuneACCESS by way of TCRdb, which keeps in-frame sequences with V and J called. Part of the clones is missing from these tables; in studies checked, under half for an unresolved V gene and the rest for unknown reasons. The sample table lists more than 70,000 clones, about 89% of them with a count of one. The biggest ten clones account for 9% to 10% of the sample. Sequences were derived from CD4+ or CD8+ T cells sorted from blood, sampled in a trial of the OX40 agonist ivuxolimab. The receptors derive from an adult with an advanced solid tumor such as melanoma, head and neck, liver or kidney cancer.

This chain connects TRBV11-3 to TRBJ2-1, with 8 positions matching TRBD2. The CDR3 runs to 15 residues. The germline CDR1 and CDR2 sequences are SGHNT and YENEEA. V gave up 8 bases and J gave up 4 bases; unmatched junction bases: 10. CDR3 loop: CASSPGTSLYNEQFF. The CDR3 DNA follows: TGTGCCAGCTCTCCCGGGACTAGTCTGTACAATGAGCAGTTCTTC.

The gene calls are TRBV28 and TRBJ2-7, with 7 positions matching TRBD1. The CDR3 is 12 residues long. Germline V CDR1 and CDR2: MDHEN, SYDVKM. With V trimmed by 7 bases and J by 3 bases, 3 bases remained unmatched. The DNA of the CDR3 is TGTGCCAGCACCTCAGGGGGCTACGAGCAGTACTTC. Residues: CASTSGGYEQYF.

The chain carries TRBV6-1 and TRBJ2-1, with TRBD1 identical over 8 bases. The CDR3 extends over 17 amino acids. Germline V CDR1 and CDR2: MNHNS, SASEGT. The V gene end was trimmed by 4 bases and the J gene end by 5 bases; junction bases not matched to a gene: 13. CDR3 loop: CASSGRTGNMRDNEQFF. The CDR3, as DNA: TGTGCCAGCAGTGGAAGGACAGGGAATATGAGGGACAATGAGCAGTTCTTC.

The gene calls are TRBV15 and TRBJ1-6, with unresolved D. CDR1 is LNHNV and CDR2 is YYDKDF in the germline V gene (reference sequence). The V and J ends lost 1 base and 7 bases respectively, with 14 bases between them. The CDR3 is made up of 16 amino acids. CDR3 sequence: CATSRAGSWGNSPLHF. The CDR3 nucleotides are TGTGCCACCAGCAGAGCCGGCTCGTGGGGAAATTCACCCCTCCACTTT.

This rearrangement joins TRBV7-9 to TRBJ1-6; 8 bases map to TRBD1. The CDR3 has 16 amino acids. In germline, CDR1 is SEHNR, CDR2 FQNEAQ (reference sequence). With 4 bases clipped from V and 9 bases from J, the junction kept 11 bases outside the gene matches. The CDR3 spells CASSSAGGSWSSPLHF. The DNA for the CDR3 is TGTGCCAGCAGCTCAGCAGGGGGCTCTTGGAGTTCACCCCTCCACTTT.

The V gene is TRBV19, the J gene TRBJ2-5; tentatively, D is TRBD1 (5 bases). Germline V gene sequence: CDR1 LNHDA, CDR2 SQIVND (reference sequence). The V and J ends lost 2 bases and 5 bases respectively, with 15 bases between them. CDR3 size: 15 residues. As DNA, the CDR3 is TGTGCCAGTAGTATAAAGGCCAGGGTAAGCGAGACCCAGTACTTC. This sequence encodes CASSIKARVSETQYF.

V gene TRBV9 combines with J gene TRBJ2-1, with D tentatively TRBD1 (6 bases). Germline CDR1 is SGDLS and CDR2 is YYNGEE. Trimming pared 4 bases from V and 1 base from J, leaving 9 bases between. CDR3 length: 14 amino acids. CDR3 sequence reads: CASSNRGSYNEQFF. Written as DNA, the CDR3 is TGTGCCAGCAGCAATAGGGGGTCCTACAATGAGCAGTTCTTC.

This chain uses TRBV7-9 with TRBJ2-3, with D unclear. Germline V lookup: CDR1 SEHNR, CDR2 FQNEAQ (reference sequence). This CDR3 is built from 17 residues. V lost 1 base to trimming and J lost 4 bases, with 18 bases between them. The CDR3 loop is CASSLGFDGDGADTQYF. CDR3 in DNA: TGTGCCAGCAGCTTAGGTTTTGATGGGGATGGGGCAGATACGCAGTATTTT.

The chain couples TRBV4-1 to TRBJ1-6; 7 nucleotides align to TRBD1. V gave up 4 bases and J gave up 6 bases; unmatched junction bases: 15. Germline CDR1 is MGHRA and CDR2 is YSYEKL. CDR3 length equals 18 residues. The CDR3 region has the DNA TGCGCCAGCAGCCCCTTTACCTCGACAGGGATTGGTAATTCACCCCTCCACTTT. It codes for CASSPFTSTGIGNSPLHF.